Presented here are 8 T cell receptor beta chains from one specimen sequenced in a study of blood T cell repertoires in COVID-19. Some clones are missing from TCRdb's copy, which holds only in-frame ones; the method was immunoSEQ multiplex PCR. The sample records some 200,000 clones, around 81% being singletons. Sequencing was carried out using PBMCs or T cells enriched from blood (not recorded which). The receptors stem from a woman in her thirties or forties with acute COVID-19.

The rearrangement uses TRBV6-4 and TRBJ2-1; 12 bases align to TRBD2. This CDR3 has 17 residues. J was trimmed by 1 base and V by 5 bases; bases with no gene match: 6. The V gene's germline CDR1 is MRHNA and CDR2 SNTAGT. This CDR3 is CASSPLAGGASYNEQFF. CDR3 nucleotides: TGTGCCAGCAGTCCCCTAGCGGGAGGGGCTTCCTACAATGAGCAGTTCTTC.

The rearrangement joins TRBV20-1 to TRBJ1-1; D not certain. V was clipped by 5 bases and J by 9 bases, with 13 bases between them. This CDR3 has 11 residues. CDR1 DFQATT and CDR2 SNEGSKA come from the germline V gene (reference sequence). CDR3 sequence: CSAEWLEQAFF. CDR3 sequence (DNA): TGCAGTGCTGAGTGGTTAGAACAAGCTTTCTTT.

CDR3 in DNA: TGTGCCAGCAGCCAGAGCGGGACCCAGAACACTGAAGCTTTCTTT. It encodes CASSQSGTQNTEAFF. V and J are TRBV6-5 and TRBJ1-1; TRBD1 might be the D (5 bases). The V gene's germline CDR1 is MNHEY and CDR2 SVGAGI. The V end lost 6 bases, the J end lost 1 base, and 15 bases lay between the germline ends. The CDR3 has 15 residues.

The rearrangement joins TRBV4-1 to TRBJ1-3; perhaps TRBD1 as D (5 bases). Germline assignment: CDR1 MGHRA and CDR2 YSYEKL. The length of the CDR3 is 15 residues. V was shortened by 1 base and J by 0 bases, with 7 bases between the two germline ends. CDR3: CASSQVDTSGNTIYF. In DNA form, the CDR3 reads TGCGCCAGCAGCCAAGTGGACACCTCTGGAAACACCATATATTTT.

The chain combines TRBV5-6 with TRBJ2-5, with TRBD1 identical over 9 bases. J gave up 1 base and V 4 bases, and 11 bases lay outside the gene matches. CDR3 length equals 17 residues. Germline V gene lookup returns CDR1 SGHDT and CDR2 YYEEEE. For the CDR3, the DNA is TGTGCCAGCAGCACTATGGGGACAGGGACAGCCCAAGAGACCCAGTACTTC. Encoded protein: CASSTMGTGTAQETQYF.

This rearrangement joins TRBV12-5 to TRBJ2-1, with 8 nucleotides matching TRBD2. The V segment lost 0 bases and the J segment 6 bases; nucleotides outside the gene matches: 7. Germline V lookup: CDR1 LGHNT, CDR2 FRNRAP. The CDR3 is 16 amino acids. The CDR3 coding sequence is TGTGCTAGTGGTTTGGTACGGGGGGGCGAGGTCAATGAGCAGTTCTTC. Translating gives CASGLVRGGEVNEQFF.

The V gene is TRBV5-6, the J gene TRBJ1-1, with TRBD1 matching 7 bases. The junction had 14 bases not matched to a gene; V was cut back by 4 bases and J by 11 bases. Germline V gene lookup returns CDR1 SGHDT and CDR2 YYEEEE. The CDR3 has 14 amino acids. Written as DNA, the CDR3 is TGTGCCAGCAGCGGAAGGGGACAGATAAACCGGGCTTTCTTT. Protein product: CASSGRGQINRAFF.

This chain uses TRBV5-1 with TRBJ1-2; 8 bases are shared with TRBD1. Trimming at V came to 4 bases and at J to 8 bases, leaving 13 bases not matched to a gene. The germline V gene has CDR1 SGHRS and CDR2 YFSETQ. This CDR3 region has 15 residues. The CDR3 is CASSLSRDRSRGYTF. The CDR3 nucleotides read TGCGCCAGCAGCCTGTCCCGGGACAGGTCCAGAGGCTACACCTTC.